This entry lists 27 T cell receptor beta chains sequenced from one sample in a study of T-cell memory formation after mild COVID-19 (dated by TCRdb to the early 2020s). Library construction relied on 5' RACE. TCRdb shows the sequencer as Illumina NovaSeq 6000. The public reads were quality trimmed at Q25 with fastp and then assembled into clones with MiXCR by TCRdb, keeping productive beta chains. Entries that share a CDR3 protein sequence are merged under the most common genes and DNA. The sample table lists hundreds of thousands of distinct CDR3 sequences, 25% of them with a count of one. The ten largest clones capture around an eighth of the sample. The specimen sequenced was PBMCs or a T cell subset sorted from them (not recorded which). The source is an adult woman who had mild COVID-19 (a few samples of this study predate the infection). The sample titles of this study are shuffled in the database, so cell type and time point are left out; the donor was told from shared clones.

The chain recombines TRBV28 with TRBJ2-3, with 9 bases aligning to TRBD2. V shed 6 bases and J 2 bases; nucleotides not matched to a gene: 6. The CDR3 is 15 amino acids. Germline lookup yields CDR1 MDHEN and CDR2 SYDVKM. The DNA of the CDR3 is TGTGCCAGCAGCATAGCGGGGGACCTCACAGATACGCAGTATTTT. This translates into CASSIAGDLTDTQYF.

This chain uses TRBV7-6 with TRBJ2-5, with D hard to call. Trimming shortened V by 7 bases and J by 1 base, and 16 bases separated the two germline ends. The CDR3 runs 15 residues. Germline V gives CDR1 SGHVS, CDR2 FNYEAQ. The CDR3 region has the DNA TGTGCCAGCACCCCCCGGTCAAGAGGCCAAGAGACCCAGTACTTC. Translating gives CASTPRSRGQETQYF.

CDR3 residues: CASSDLRASYEQYF. As DNA, the CDR3 is TGTGCCAGCAGCGACCTCAGGGCGTCCTACGAGCAGTACTTC. The rearrangement joins TRBV11-2 to TRBJ2-7; D possibly corresponds to TRBD1 (5 bases). Germline V gene sequence: CDR1 SGHAT, CDR2 FQNNGV. Trimming stripped 5 bases from V and 1 base from J, with 12 bases between. CDR3 length: 14 amino acids.

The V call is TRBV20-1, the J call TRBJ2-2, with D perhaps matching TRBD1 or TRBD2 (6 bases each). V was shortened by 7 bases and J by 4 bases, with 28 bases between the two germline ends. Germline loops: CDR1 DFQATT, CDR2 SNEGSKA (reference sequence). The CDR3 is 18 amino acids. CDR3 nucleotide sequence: TGCAGTGTCCCCCTCGGAGGCAGGGGAGGATCGGGCACCGGGGAGCTGTTTTTT. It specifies CSVPLGGRGGSGTGELFF.

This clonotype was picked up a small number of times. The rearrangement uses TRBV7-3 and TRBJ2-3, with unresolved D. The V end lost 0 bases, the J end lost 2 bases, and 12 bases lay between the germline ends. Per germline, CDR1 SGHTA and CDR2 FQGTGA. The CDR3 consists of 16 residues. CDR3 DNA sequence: TGTGCCAGCAGCTTAACCACCCGGCTAGACACAGATACGCAGTATTTT. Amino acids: CASSLTTRLDTDTQYF.

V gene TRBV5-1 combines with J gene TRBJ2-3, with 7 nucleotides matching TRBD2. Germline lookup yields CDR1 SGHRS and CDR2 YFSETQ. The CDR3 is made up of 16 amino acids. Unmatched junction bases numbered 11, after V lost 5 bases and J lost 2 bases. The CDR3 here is CASRWSGGRVTDTQYF. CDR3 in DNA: TGCGCCAGCAGATGGAGTGGCGGGAGAGTCACAGATACGCAGTATTTT.

Written as DNA, the CDR3 is TGCGCCAGCAGCTTGGTCGCAGGGCCTGCCAAAAACATTCAGTACTTC. As protein: CASSLVAGPAKNIQYF. The chain is built from TRBV5-1 and TRBJ2-4; possible D gene TRBD1, 5 bases. V lost 0 bases to trimming and J lost 1 base, with 11 bases between them. Germline values: CDR1 SGHRS, CDR2 YFSETQ. This CDR3 spans 16 amino acids.

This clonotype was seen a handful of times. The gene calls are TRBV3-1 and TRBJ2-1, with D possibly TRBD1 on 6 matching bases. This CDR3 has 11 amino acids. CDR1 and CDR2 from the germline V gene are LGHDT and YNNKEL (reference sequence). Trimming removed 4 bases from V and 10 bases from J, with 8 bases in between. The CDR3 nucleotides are TGTGCCAGCAGCCTTGGACAGGAGCAGTTCTTC. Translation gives CASSLGQEQFF.

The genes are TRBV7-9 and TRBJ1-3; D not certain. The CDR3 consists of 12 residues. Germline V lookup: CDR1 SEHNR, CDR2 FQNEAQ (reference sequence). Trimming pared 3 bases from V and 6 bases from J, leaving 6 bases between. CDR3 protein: CASSFSENTIYF. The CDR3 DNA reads TGTGCCAGCAGCTTCTCCGAAAACACCATATATTTT. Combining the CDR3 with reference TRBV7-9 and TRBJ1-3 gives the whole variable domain DTGVSQNPRHKITKRGQNVTFRCDPISEHNRLYWYRQTLGQGPEFLTYFQNEAQLEKSRLLSDRFSAERPKGSFSTLEIQRTEQGDSAMYLCASSFSENTIYFGEGSWLTVV.

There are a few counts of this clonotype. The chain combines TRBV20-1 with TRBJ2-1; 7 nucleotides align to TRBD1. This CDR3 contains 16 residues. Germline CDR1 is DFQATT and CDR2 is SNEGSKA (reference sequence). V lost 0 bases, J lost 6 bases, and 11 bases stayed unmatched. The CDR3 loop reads CSARDLEQGQVNEQFF. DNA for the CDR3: TGCAGTGCTAGAGATCTCGAACAGGGGCAGGTCAATGAGCAGTTCTTC.

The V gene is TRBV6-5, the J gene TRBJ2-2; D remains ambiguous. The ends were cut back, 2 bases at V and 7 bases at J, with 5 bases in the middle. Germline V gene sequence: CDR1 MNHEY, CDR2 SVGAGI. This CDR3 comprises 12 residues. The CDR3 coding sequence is TGTGCCAGCAGTTACCGCTACGGGGAGCTGTTTTTT. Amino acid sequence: CASSYRYGELFF.

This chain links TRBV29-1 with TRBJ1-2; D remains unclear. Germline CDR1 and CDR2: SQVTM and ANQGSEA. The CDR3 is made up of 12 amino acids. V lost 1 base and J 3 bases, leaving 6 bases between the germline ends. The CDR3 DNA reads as TGCAGCGTTGAAGCAAGGGACTATGGCTACACCTTC. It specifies CSVEARDYGYTF.

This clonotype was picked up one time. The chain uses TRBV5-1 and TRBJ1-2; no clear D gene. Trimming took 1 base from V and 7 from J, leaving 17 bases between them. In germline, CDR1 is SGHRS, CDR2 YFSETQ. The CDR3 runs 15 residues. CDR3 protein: CASSLIPEEGSGYTF. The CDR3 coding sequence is TGCGCCAGCAGCTTGATCCCGGAGGAAGGAAGTGGCTACACCTTC.

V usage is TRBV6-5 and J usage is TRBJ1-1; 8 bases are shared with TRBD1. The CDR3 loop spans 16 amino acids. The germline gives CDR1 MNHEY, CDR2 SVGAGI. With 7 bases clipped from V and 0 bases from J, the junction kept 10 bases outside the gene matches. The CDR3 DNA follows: TGTGCCAGCAACCAGGGGGCTCGGGGAGTGAACACTGAAGCTTTCTTT. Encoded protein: CASNQGARGVNTEAFF.

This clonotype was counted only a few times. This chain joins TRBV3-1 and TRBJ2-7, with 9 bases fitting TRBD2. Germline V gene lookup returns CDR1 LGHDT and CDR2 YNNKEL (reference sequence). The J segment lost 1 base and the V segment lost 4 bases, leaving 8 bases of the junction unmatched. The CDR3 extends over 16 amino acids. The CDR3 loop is CASSRAASGVSYEQYF. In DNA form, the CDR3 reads TGTGCCAGCAGCCGCGCGGCTAGCGGGGTTTCCTACGAGCAGTACTTC.

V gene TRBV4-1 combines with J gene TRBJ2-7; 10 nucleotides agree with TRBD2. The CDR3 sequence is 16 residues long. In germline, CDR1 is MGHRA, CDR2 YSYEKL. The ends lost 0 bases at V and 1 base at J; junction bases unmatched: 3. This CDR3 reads CASSQDVAGGSYEQYF. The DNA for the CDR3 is TGCGCCAGCAGCCAAGATGTAGCGGGGGGTTCCTACGAGCAGTACTTC.

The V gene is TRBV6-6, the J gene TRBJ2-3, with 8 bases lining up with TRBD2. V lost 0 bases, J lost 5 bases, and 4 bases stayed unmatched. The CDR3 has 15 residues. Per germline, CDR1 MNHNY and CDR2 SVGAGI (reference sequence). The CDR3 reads CASSYSGREGDTQYF. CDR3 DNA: TGTGCCAGCAGTTACTCCGGGAGGGAGGGAGATACGCAGTATTTT.

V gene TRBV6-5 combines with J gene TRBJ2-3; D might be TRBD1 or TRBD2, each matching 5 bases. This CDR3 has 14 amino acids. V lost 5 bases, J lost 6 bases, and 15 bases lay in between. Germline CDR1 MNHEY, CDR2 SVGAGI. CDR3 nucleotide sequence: TGTGCCAGCAGTCTCCGGGGCTCCGGGGATACGCAGTATTTT. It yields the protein CASSLRGSGDTQYF.

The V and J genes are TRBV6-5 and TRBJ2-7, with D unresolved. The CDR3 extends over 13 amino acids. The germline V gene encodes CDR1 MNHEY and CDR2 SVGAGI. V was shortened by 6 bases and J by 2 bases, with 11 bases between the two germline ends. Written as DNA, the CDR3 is TGTGCCAGCAGAAGTTGGCAAGCCTACGAGCAGTACTTC. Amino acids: CASRSWQAYEQYF.

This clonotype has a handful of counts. CDR3 coding DNA: TGTGCCAGCGGGGGGGGACGGTCTCTTACAGATACGCAGTATTTT. This translates into CASGGGRSLTDTQYF. The rearrangement uses TRBV7-2 and TRBJ2-3; 7 nucleotides agree with TRBD2. Germline loops: CDR1 SGHTA, CDR2 FQGNSA. This CDR3 is built from 15 residues. Unmatched junction bases numbered 11, after V lost 8 bases and J lost 3 bases.

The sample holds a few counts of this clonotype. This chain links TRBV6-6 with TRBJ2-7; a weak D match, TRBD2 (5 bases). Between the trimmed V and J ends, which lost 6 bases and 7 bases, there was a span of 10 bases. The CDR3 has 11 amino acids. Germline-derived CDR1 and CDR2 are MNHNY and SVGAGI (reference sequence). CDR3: CASSPGIEQYF. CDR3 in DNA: TGTGCCAGCAGCCCCGGGATAGAGCAGTACTTC.

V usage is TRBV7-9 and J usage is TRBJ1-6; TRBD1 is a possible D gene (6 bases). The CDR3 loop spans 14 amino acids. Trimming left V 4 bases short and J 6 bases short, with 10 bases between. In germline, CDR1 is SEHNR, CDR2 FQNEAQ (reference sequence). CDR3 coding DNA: TGTGCCAGCAGCTCGGACAGTGTTAATTCACCCCTCCACTTT. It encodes CASSSDSVNSPLHF. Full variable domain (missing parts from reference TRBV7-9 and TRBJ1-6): DTGVSQNPRHKITKRGQNVTFRCDPISEHNRLYWYRQTLGQGPEFLTYFQNEAQLEKSRLLSDRFSAERPKGSFSTLEIQRTEQGDSAMYLCASSSDSVNSPLHFGNGTRLTVT.

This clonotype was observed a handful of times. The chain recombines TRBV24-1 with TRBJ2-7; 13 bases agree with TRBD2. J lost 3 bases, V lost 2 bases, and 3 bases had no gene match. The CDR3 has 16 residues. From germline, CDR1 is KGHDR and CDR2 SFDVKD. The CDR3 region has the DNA TGTGCCACCAGTGATTCCAGGACTAGCGGGAGCTACGAGCAGTACTTC. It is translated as CATSDSRTSGSYEQYF.

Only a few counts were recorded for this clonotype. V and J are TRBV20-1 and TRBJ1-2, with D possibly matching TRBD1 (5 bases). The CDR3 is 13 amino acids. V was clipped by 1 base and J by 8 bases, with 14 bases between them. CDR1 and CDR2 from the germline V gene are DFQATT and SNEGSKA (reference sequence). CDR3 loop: CSARAGGRTGYTF. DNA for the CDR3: TGCAGTGCTAGAGCGGGAGGGCGGACAGGCTACACCTTC.

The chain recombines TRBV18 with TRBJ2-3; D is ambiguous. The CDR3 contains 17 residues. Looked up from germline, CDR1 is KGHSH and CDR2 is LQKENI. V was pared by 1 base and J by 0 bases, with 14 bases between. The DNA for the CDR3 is TGTGCCAGCTCACCACGGAAGCGAACCACTAGCACAGATACGCAGTATTTT. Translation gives CASSPRKRTTSTDTQYF.

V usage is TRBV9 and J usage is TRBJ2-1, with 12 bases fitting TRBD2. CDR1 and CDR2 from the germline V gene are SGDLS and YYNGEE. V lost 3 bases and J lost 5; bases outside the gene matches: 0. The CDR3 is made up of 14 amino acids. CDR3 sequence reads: CASSASGGDNEQFF. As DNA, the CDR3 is TGTGCCAGCAGCGCTAGCGGGGGGGACAATGAGCAGTTCTTC.

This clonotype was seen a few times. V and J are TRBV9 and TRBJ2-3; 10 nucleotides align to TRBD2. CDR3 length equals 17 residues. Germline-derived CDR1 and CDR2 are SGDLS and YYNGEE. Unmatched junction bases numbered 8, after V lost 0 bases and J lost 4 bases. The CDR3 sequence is CASSVARSGGAPDTQYF. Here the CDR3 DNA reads TGTGCCAGCAGCGTAGCTAGAAGCGGGGGGGCCCCAGATACGCAGTATTTT.